The following is a T cell receptor (beta chain) sequence with its context. What it binds is unknown. The data derive from a study of blood T cells in healthy people across ages. Primed by a sample-barcoded 5' primer and a J-beta primer mix, a second PCR proceeded for about 6 to 12 cycles. TCRdb re-called the 5' RACE reads with MiXCR, one entry per CDR3 protein. The sample holds roughly 1,700,000 distinct CDR3 sequences, about 30% seen once. The V and J ends lost 2 bases and 2 bases, in that order; junction bases with no gene match: 4. The CDR3 covers 15 residues. The germline gives CDR1 SGHRS, CDR2 YFSETQ. General study results and limits: Age showed a roughly linear inverse relationship with TCR beta diversity per million T cells. A greater number of naive CD4+ cells and higher diversity distinguished long-lived donors from aged donors.

The chain uses TRBV5-1 and TRBJ2-3, with 8 nucleotides matching TRBD2. The receptor was isolated from a woman in her 30s in good health. The sequenced sample consisted of blood. The CDR3 region is CASSLTLAATDTQYF. CDR3 bases: TGCGCCAGCAGCTTAACACTAGCGGCCACAGATACGCAGTATTTT.